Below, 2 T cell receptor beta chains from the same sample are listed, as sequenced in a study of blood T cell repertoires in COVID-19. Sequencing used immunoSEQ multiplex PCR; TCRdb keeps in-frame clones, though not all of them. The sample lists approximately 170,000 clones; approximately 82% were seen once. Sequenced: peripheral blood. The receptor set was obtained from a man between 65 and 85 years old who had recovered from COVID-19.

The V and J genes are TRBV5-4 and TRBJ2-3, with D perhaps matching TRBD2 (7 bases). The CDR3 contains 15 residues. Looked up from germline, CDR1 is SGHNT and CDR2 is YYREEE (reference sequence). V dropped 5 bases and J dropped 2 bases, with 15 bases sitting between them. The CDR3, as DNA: TGTGCCAGCAGAGGGGGGGGGCAGACCACAGATACGCAGTATTTT. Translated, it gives CASRGGGQTTDTQYF.

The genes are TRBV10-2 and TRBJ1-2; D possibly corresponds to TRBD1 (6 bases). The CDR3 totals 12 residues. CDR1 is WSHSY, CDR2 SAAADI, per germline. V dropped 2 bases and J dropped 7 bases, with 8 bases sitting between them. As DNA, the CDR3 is TGCGCCAGCAGTGAGCTCAGGGGTGGCTACACCTTC. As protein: CASSELRGGYTF.